These T cell receptor beta chains were read from a single sample in a study of blood T cell repertoires in COVID-19. The assay was immunoSEQ multiplex PCR, and TCRdb's table has in-frame clones only and misses some. The sample carries 55,000 or so clones, about 90% recorded once. Material: peripheral blood. Receptor source: a man between 60 and 75 years old with active COVID-19. Both conserved end residues are trimmed from each CDR3. The order of the fields is D gene, J gene, V gene, CDR3 protein. D genes are given only for firm matches.

D: .; J: TRBJ2-7; V: TRBV27; CDR3: ASSSLGWLQAYEQY
D: .; J: TRBJ2-3; V: TRBV2; CDR3: ASSDGGGTDTQY
D: .; J: TRBJ2-7; V: TRBV6-5; CDR3: ASSLQGGQFYEQY
D: .; J: TRBJ1-1; V: TRBV11-3; CDR3: ASSFDGQNTEAF
D: TRBD1; J: TRBJ1-4; V: TRBV7-2; CDR3: ASSLAQGAPDEKLF
D: .; J: TRBJ2-1; V: TRBV20-1; CDR3: SAARNNEQF
D: TRBD1; J: TRBJ2-6; V: TRBV28; CDR3: ASSPGYRGRGANVLT
D: .; J: TRBJ2-3; V: TRBV25-1; CDR3: ASRQDSTDTQY
D: TRBD1; J: TRBJ2-1; V: TRBV19; CDR3: ASSMDRSSYNEQF
D: TRBD2; J: TRBJ2-1; V: TRBV5-5; CDR3: ASSPGLAGGPVYNEQF
D: TRBD2; J: TRBJ2-6; V: TRBV19; CDR3: ASIGASGREWSGANVLT
D: TRBD2; J: TRBJ2-1; V: TRBV11-2; CDR3: ASRSLGGRRYNEQF
D: TRBD2; J: TRBJ2-1; V: TRBV6-5; CDR3: ASSSGTSGSYNEQF
D: TRBD2; J: TRBJ2-1; V: TRBV29-1; CDR3: SVELGLTSSYNEQF
D: .; J: TRBJ1-5; V: TRBV27; CDR3: ASSFSAGGSNQPQH
D: .; J: TRBJ2-3; V: TRBV6-6; CDR3: ASRLQGYTDTQY
D: TRBD2; J: TRBJ2-2; V: TRBV4-2; CDR3: ASSHWTSGNTGELF
D: .; J: TRBJ2-1; V: TRBV7-8; CDR3: ASSYRVLSYNEQF
D: .; J: TRBJ1-2; V: TRBV19; CDR3: ASHPERGAADGYT
D: TRBD2; J: TRBJ2-3; V: TRBV7-6; CDR3: ASSLFPAGTADTQY
D: .; J: TRBJ2-7; V: TRBV12-5; CDR3: ASGLVRSPYEQY
D: TRBD2; J: TRBJ2-1; V: TRBV6-2/TRBV6-3; CDR3: ASSYSIFGELAGDEQF
D: TRBD2; J: TRBJ2-1; V: TRBV10-2; CDR3: ASRGLAGASEQF
D: TRBD2; J: TRBJ2-2; V: TRBV7-3; CDR3: ASSWTSGTGELF
D: TRBD1; J: TRBJ2-7; V: TRBV27; CDR3: ASSLPGGAASEQY
D: .; J: TRBJ2-3; V: TRBV30; CDR3: AWSPPFEDTDTQY
D: TRBD1; J: TRBJ1-4; V: TRBV30; CDR3: AWAGQGVGEKLF
D: TRBD1; J: TRBJ1-2; V: TRBV5-8; CDR3: ASSSPAGGLGGYT
D: .; J: TRBJ2-1; V: TRBV5-1; CDR3: ASSPSSGSYNEQF
D: .; J: TRBJ1-6; V: TRBV6-5; CDR3: ASSYSGYNSPLH
D: TRBD2; J: TRBJ2-3; V: TRBV11-2; CDR3: ASSRATSDFTDTQY
D: TRBD2; J: TRBJ2-6; V: TRBV24-1; CDR3: ATSDSAGGTGANVLT
D: .; J: TRBJ1-4; V: TRBV9; CDR3: ASAPGGGNEKLF
D: TRBD2; J: TRBJ2-1; V: TRBV27; CDR3: ASSPSAGGLINEQF
D: .; J: TRBJ1-2; V: TRBV7-6; CDR3: ASSSVGGSGYT
D: TRBD1; J: TRBJ1-1; V: TRBV4-2; CDR3: ASSPPGQDRSTSTEAF
D: TRBD1; J: TRBJ2-5; V: TRBV11-3; CDR3: ASSCLDRVETQY
D: TRBD1; J: TRBJ2-7; V: TRBV7-2; CDR3: ASSLTGQDSYEQY
D: .; J: TRBJ1-3; V: TRBV2; CDR3: ASSADTIY
D: .; J: TRBJ2-2; V: TRBV18; CDR3: ASSPRQGDNGELF
D: .; J: TRBJ1-2; V: TRBV9; CDR3: ASSVGGDSHGYT
D: TRBD1; J: TRBJ1-1; V: TRBV6-1; CDR3: ASSEYRGNTEAF